This TCR beta chain was obtained from a study of beta chain features in type 1 diabetes. The study's findings and limits: TCRB CDR3 length was moderately but significantly reduced in all four CD4+ subsets of Type 1 diabetes patients.

Points on this clone: The antigen is not known.

Sequenced material consisted of expressed TCRB transcripts (all of the isolated RNA was reverse transcribed). Method: immunoSEQ multiplex PCR; TCRdb's copy keeps in-frame clones and lacks some. The sample yields fewer than 350,000 clones, approximately 16% seen once. Germline-derived CDR1 and CDR2 are KGHSH and LQKENI. This CDR3 comprises 14 residues. V was clipped by 6 bases and J by 1 base, with 12 bases between them. The J gene is TRBJ1-1, the V gene TRBV18; no definite D call. The origin of this receptor is a man younger than 35 with type 1 diabetes. Sequences were obtained from naive CD4+ T cells from blood. The CDR3 reads CASSVSQSNTEAFF. Written as DNA, the CDR3 is TGTGCCAGCTCCGTTTCCCAGTCGAACACTGAAGCTTTCTTT.